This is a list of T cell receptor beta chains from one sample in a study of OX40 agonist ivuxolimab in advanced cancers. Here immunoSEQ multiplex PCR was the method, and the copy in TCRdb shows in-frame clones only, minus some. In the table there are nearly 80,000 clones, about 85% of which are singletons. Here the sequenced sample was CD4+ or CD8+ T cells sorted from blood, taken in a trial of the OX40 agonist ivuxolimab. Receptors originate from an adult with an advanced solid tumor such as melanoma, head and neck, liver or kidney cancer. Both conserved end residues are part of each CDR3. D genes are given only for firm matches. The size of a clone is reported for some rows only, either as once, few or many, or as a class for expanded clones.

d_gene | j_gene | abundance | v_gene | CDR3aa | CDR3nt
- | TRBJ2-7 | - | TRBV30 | CAWSAPGLAAPSYEQYF | TGTGCCTGGAGCGCCCCCGGTCTCGCGGCACCTTCCTACGAGCAGTACTTC
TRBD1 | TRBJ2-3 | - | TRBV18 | CASSGRDRSTDTQYF | TGTGCCAGCTCAGGCCGGGACAGGAGCACAGATACGCAGTATTTT
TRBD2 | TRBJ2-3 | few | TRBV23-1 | CASSHRVLADGNTQYF | TGCGCCAGCAGTCATAGGGTCCTAGCGGATGGAAATACGCAGTATTTT
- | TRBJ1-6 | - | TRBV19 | CASSVPGLSNSPLHF | TGTGCCAGTAGTGTGCCGGGACTAAGTAATTCACCCCTCCACTTT
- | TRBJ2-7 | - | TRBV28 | CASSLNRVAYEQYF | TGTGCCAGCAGTTTAAACAGAGTTGCCTACGAGCAGTACTTC
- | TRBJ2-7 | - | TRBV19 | CASSATTGGYEQYF | TGTGCCAGTAGTGCCACGACAGGCGGCTACGAGCAGTACTTC
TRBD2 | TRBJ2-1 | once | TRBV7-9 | CASSPFTGGPRDEQFF | TGTGCCAGCAGCCCCTTTACGGGAGGGCCCCGGGATGAGCAGTTCTTC
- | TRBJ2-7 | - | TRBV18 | CASSPQGGYEQYF | TGTGCCAGCTCACCACAGGGAGGCTACGAGCAGTACTTC
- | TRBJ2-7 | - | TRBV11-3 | CASSLGPRLVKSPTYEQYF | TGTGCCAGCAGCTTAGGCCCCAGGCTTGTCAAATCCCCGACCTACGAGCAGTACTTC
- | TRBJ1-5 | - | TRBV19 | CASSGQPHQPQHF | TGTGCCAGTAGTGGCCAGCCTCATCAGCCCCAGCATTTT
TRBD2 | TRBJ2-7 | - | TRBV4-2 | CASSPRLAVSYEQYF | TGTGCCAGCAGCCCCCGACTAGCGGTGTCCTACGAGCAGTACTTC
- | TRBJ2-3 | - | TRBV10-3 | CAMGDSADKEDTQYF | TGTGCCATGGGGGATTCGGCAGATAAGGAGGATACGCAGTATTTT
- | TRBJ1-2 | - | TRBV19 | CASRPPWGRDGYTF | TGTGCCAGTAGACCCCCCTGGGGCCGGGATGGCTACACCTTC
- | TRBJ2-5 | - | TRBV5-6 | CASSGTATWETQYF | TGTGCCAGCAGCGGAACAGCTACTTGGGAGACCCAGTACTTC
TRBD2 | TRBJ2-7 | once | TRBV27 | CASMRLAGGYEQYF | TGTGCCAGCATGAGACTAGCGGGAGGCTACGAGCAGTACTTC
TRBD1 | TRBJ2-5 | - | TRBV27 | CASSLDRAGTQYF | TGTGCCAGCAGTTTAGACAGGGCAGGGACCCAGTACTTC
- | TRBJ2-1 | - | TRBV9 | CASSPGLNEQFF | TGTGCCAGCAGCCCCGGCCTCAATGAGCAGTTCTTC
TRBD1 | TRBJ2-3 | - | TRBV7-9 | CASSLGQGAGAADTQYF | TGTGCCAGCAGCTTGGGACAGGGGGCGGGAGCGGCAGATACGCAGTATTTT
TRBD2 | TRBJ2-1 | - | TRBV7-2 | CASSLGLAGGNEQFF | TGTGCCAGCAGCTTAGGACTAGCGGGAGGAAATGAGCAGTTCTTC
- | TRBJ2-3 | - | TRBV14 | CASSPKGGGTDTQYF | TGTGCCAGCAGCCCTAAGGGGGGTGGCACAGATACGCAGTATTTT
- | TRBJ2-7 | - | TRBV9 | CASSGIDSSYEQYF | TGTGCCAGCAGCGGTATTGATAGCTCCTACGAGCAGTACTTC
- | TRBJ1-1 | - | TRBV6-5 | CASSEAAEAFF | TGTGCCAGCAGTGAAGCCGCTGAAGCTTTCTTT
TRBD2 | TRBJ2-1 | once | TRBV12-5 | CASGSGGLGYEQFF | TGTGCTAGTGGCTCCGGGGGGTTGGGCTATGAGCAGTTCTTC
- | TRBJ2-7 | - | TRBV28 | CASSFVGGYEQYF | TGTGCCAGCAGTTTTGTCGGCGGCTACGAGCAGTACTTC
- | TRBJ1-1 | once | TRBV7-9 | CASSSRENTEAFF | TGTGCCAGCAGCTCCAGAGAGAACACTGAAGCTTTCTTT
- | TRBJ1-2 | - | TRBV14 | CASSQSRNYGYTF | TGTGCCAGCAGCCAGAGCCGTAACTATGGCTACACCTTC
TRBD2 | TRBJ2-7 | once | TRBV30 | CAWSGGAGAYEQYF | TGTGCCTGGAGTGGGGGAGCGGGGGCCTACGAGCAGTACTTC
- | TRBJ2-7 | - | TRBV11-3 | CASRTGESSYEQYF | TGTGCCAGCCGGACGGGGGAGAGCTCCTACGAGCAGTACTTC
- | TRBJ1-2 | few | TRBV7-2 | CASSLVPTSYGYTF | TGTGCCAGCAGCTTAGTTCCTACATCCTATGGCTACACCTTC
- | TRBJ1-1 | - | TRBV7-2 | CASSSAPGNTEAFF | TGTGCCAGCAGCTCGGCACCAGGGAACACTGAAGCTTTCTTT
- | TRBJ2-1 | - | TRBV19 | CASSISHSYNEQFF | TGTGCCAGTAGTATTTCCCACTCCTACAATGAGCAGTTCTTC
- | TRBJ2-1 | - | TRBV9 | CASSAEAIYNEQFF | TGTGCCAGCAGTGCCGAGGCGATCTACAATGAGCAGTTCTTC
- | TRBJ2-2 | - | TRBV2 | CASSEDGELFF | TGTGCCAGCAGTGAAGACGGGGAGCTGTTTTTT
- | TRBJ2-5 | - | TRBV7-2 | CASSWTSRETQYF | TGTGCCAGCAGCTGGACGTCTAGGGAGACCCAGTACTTC
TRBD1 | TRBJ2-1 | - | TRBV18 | CASSLSGTGGYEQFF | TGTGCCAGCTCACTATCCGGGACAGGGGGCTATGAGCAGTTCTTC
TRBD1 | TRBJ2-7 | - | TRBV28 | CASSFSRLADRASYEQYF | TGTGCCAGCAGTTTCTCTAGATTGGCGGACAGGGCTTCCTACGAGCAGTACTTC
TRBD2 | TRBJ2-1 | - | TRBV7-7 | CASSFLAGGEQFF | TGTGCTAGCAGCTTTTTAGCGGGTGGCGAGCAGTTCTTC
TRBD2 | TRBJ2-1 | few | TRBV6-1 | CASSISGRFNEQFF | TGTGCCAGCAGTATTAGCGGGAGGTTCAATGAGCAGTTCTTC
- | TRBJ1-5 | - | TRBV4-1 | CASSQGRARGGNQPQHF | TGCGCCAGCAGCCAAGGTCGGGCCAGGGGAGGGAATCAGCCCCAGCATTTT
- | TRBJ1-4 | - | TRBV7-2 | CASSLGRHTNEKLFF | TGTGCCAGCAGCTTAGGGAGACATACTAATGAAAAACTGTTTTTT
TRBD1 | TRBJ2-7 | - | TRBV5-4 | CASSLPPGQGLLEQYF | TGTGCCAGCAGCCTCCCCCCGGGACAGGGACTGCTCGAGCAGTACTTC
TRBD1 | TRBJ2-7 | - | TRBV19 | CASSRTGSYEQYF | TGTGCCAGTAGTAGGACAGGCTCCTACGAGCAGTACTTC
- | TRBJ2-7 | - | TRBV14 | CASSQDWPVRAHGQYF | TGTGCCAGCAGCCAAGATTGGCCCGTCCGGGCCCACGGGCAGTACTTC